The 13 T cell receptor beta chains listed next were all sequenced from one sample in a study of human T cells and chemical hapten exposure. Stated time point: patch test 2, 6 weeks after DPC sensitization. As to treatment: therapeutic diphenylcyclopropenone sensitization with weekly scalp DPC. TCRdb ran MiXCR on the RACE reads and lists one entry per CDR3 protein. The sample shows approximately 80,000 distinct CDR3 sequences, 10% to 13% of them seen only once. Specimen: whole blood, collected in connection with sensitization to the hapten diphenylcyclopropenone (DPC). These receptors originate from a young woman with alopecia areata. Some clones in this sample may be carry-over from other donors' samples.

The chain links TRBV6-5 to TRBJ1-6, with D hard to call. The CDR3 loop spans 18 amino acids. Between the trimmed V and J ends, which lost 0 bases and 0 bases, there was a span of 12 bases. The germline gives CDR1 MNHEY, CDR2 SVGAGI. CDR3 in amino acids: CASSYSIVGSSYNSPLHF. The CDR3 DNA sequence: TGTGCCAGCAGTTACTCGATCGTGGGGAGCTCCTATAATTCACCCCTCCACTTT.

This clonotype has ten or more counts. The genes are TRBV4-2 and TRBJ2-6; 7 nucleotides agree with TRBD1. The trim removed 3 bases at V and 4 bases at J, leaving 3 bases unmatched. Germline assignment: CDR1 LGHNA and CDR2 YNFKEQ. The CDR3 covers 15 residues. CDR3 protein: CASSQQGDGANVLTF. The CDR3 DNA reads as TGTGCCAGCAGCCAGCAGGGGGACGGGGCCAACGTCCTGACTTTC.

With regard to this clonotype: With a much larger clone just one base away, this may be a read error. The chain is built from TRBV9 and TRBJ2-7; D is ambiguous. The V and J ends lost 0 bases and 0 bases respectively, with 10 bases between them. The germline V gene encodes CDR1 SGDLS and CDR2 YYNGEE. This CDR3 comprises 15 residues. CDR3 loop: CASSVGPDPSYEQYF. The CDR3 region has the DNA TGTGCCAGCAGCGTAGGACCAGATCCCTCCTACGAGCAGTACTTC.

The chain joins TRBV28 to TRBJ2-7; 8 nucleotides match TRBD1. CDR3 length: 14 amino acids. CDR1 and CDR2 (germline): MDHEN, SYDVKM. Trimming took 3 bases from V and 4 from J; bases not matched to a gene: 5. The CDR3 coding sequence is TGTGCCAGCAGTTTGCCAGGGGGCACGTACGAGCAGTACTTC. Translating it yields CASSLPGGTYEQYF.

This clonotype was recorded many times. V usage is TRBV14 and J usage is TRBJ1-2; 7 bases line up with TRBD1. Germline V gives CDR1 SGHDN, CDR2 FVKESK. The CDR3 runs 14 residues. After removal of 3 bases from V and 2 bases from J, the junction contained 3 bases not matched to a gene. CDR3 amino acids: CASSQSGGNYGYTF. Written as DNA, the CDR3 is TGTGCCAGCAGCCAGTCAGGGGGGAACTATGGCTACACCTTC.

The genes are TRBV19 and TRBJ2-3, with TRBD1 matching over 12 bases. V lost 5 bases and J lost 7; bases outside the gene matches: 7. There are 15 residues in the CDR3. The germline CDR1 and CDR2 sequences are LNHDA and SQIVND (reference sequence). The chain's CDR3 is CASSLGTGGANTQYF. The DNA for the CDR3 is TGTGCCAGTAGTTTGGGGACAGGGGGCGCAAATACGCAGTATTTT.

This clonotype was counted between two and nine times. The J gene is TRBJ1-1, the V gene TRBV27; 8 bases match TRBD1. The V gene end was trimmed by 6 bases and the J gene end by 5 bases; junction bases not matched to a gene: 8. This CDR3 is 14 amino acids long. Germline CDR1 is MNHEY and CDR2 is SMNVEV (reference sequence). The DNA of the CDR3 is TGTGCCAGCAGGCAACAGGGGGTCGGGACTGAAGCTTTCTTT. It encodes CASRQQGVGTEAFF.

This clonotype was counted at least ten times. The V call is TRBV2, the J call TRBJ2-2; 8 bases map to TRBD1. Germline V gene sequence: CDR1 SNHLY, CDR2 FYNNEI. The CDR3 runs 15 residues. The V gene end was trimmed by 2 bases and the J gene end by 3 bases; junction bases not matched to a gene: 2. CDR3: CASSEQGAHTGELFF. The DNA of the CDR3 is TGTGCCAGCAGTGAACAGGGGGCGCACACCGGGGAGCTGTTTTTT.

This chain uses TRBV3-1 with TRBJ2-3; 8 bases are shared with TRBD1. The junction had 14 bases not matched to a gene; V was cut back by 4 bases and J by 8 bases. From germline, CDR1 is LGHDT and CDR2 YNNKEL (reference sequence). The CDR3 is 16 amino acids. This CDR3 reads CASSPSGQVRGGTQYF. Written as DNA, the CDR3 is TGTGCCAGCAGCCCATCGGGACAGGTGAGGGGCGGTACGCAGTATTTT.

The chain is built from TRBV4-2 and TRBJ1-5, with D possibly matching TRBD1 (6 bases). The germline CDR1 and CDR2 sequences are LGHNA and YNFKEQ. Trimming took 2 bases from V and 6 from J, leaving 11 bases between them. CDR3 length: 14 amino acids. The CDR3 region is CASSQPDSPQPQHF. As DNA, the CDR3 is TGTGCCAGCAGCCAACCGGACAGCCCTCAGCCCCAGCATTTT.

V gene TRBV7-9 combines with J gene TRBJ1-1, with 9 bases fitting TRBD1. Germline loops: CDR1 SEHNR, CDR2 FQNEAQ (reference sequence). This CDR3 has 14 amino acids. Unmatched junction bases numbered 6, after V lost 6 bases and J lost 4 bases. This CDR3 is CASRLNRGPTEAFF. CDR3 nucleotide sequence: TGTGCCAGCAGGCTCAACAGGGGGCCCACTGAAGCTTTCTTT.

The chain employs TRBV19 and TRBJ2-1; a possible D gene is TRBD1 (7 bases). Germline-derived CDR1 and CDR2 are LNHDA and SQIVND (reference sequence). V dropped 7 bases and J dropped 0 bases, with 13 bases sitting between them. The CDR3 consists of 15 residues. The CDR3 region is CASNAGQSSYNEQFF. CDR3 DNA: TGTGCCAGTAACGCGGGACAGAGCTCCTACAATGAGCAGTTCTTC. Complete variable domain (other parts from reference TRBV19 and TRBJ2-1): DGGITQSPKYLFRKEGQNVTLSCEQNLNHDAMYWYRQDPGQGLRLIYYSQIVNDFQKGDIAEGYSVSREKKESFPLTVTSAQKNPTAFYLCASNAGQSSYNEQFFGPGTRLTVL.

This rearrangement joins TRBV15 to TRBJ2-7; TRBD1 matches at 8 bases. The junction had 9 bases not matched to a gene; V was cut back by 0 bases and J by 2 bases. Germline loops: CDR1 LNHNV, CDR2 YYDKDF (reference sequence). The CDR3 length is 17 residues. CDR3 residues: CATSRDQTRTGTYEQYF. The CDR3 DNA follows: TGTGCCACCAGCAGAGATCAAACGCGGACAGGGACCTACGAGCAGTACTTC.